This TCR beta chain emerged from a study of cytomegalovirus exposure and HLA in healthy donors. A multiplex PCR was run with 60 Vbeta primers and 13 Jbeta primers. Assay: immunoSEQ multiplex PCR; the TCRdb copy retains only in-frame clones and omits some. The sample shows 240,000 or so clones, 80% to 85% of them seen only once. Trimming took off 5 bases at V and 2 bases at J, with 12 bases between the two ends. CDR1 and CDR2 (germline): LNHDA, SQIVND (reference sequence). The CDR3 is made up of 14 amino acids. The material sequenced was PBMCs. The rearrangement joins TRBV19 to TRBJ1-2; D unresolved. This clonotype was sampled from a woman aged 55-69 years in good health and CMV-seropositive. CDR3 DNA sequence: TGTGCCAGTAGTTCCAAGACAAGAAACTATGGCTACACCTTC. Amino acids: CASSSKTRNYGYTF.